This passage covers 22 T cell receptor beta chains from one sample sequenced in a study of a mutant IDH1 vaccine in newly diagnosed glioma. Time point in this sample: week 35, safety follow-up. One vaccine dose held 300 ug of mutant IDH1 20-mer peptide and came with topical imiquimod. Clones were read by immunoSEQ multiplex PCR, and TCRdb kept only the in-frame ones, dropping some. This sample carries approximately 31,000 clones, roughly 80% of them seen once, and the ten largest clones take around 7%. Their antigen targets remain unknown. Sample: PBMCs, taken from a glioma patient whose treatment included an IDH1 peptide vaccine. The receptors here all came from a woman under 30 with glioma.

This rearrangement joins TRBV19 to TRBJ1-5; D gene unclear. The CDR3 has 19 residues. Germline V gives CDR1 LNHDA, CDR2 SQIVND (reference sequence). The V end was cut by 3 bases, the J end by 1 base, with 22 bases between. Here the CDR3 reads CASSIFIGFGDTSNQPQHF. DNA of the CDR3: TGTGCCAGTAGTATCTTTATCGGTTTCGGCGATACCAGCAATCAGCCCCAGCATTTT.

The DNA of the CDR3 is TGTGCCAGCAGCTTAGCAGCTGGGGAGCTGTTTTTT. Translated, it gives CASSLAAGELFF. The rearrangement links TRBV7-6 to TRBJ2-2; D ambiguous. The CDR3 runs to 12 residues. The germline V and J ends were trimmed by 0 bases and 8 bases, with 4 bases remaining between them. Germline-derived CDR1 and CDR2 are SGHVS and FNYEAQ.

The chain employs TRBV27 and TRBJ2-7; tentatively, D is TRBD2 (6 bases). From germline, CDR1 is MNHEY and CDR2 SMNVEV (reference sequence). The CDR3 runs 14 residues. Trimming took off 6 bases at V and 0 bases at J, with 12 bases between the two ends. The CDR3 nucleotides read TGTGCCAGCAGAGGCCTAGCGAACTCCTACGAGCAGTACTTC. Its protein product is CASRGLANSYEQYF.

The chain combines TRBV9 with TRBJ1-2, with D perhaps matching TRBD1 (6 bases). CDR3 length: 16 amino acids. CDR1 and CDR2 from the germline V gene are SGDLS and YYNGEE. Trimming shortened V by 0 bases and J by 2 bases, and 14 bases separated the two germline ends. This CDR3 is CASSVGGARGNYGYTF. In DNA form, the CDR3 reads TGTGCCAGCAGCGTAGGGGGGGCTAGGGGAAACTATGGCTACACCTTC.

This clone was observed a single time. The chain has TRBV27 and TRBJ2-4, with a possible D match to TRBD2 (6 bases). From germline, CDR1 is MNHEY and CDR2 SMNVEV (reference sequence). This CDR3 is built from 14 residues. V lost 6 bases and J 1 base, leaving 10 bases between the germline ends. CDR3 sequence: CASRKGGAKNIQYF. CDR3 DNA: TGTGCCAGCAGAAAGGGAGGCGCCAAAAACATTCAGTACTTC.

J is TRBJ2-3 and V is TRBV5-8; D is unclear. This CDR3 has 12 residues. Trimming shortened V by 2 bases and J by 1 base, and 2 bases separated the two germline ends. Per the germline V gene, CDR1 is SGHTS and CDR2 is YDEGEE. The CDR3 DNA is TGTGCCAGCAGCTTACGCACAGATACGCAGTATTTT. It encodes CASSLRTDTQYF.

The genes are TRBV6-1 and TRBJ1-2, with D hard to call. The CDR3 has 13 amino acids. Germline lookup yields CDR1 MNHNS and CDR2 SASEGT. Between the trimmed V and J ends, which lost 7 bases and 8 bases, there was a span of 17 bases. For the CDR3, the DNA is TGTGCCAGCACCCCGGTAGAGCTGGAGGGCTACACCTTC. This translates into CASTPVELEGYTF.

Here the CDR3 reads CASSATGLAGGKDTQYF. In DNA form, the CDR3 reads TGCGCCAGCAGCGCCACCGGGCTAGCGGGGGGTAAAGATACGCAGTATTTT. The rearrangement links TRBV5-1 to TRBJ2-3; 11 bases are a match to TRBD2. The CDR3 extends over 17 amino acids. Germline lookup yields CDR1 SGHRS and CDR2 YFSETQ. Germline trimming cut 4 bases from V and 5 bases from J; bases unmatched to any gene: 12.

This clone was observed a few times. This chain uses TRBV7-9 with TRBJ1-1; a weak D match, TRBD1 (5 bases). Germline CDR1 and CDR2: SEHNR and FQNEAQ (reference sequence). The CDR3 contains 12 residues. V lost 5 bases to trimming and J lost 5 bases, with 9 bases between them. In nucleotides, the CDR3 is TGTGCCAGCAGCCCCGGGGGAACTGAAGCTTTCTTT. It encodes CASSPGGTEAFF.

Only one count was recorded for this clone. Here the CDR3 reads CASSSTASNQPQHF. The CDR3, as DNA: TGTGCCAGCAGTTCAACGGCTAGCAATCAGCCCCAGCATTTT. The rearrangement links TRBV6-1 to TRBJ1-5, with D unresolved. Trimming took 5 bases from V and 0 from J, leaving 8 bases between them. The CDR3 spans 14 residues. Germline V gene lookup returns CDR1 MNHNS and CDR2 SASEGT.

The chain joins TRBV6-1 to TRBJ2-5; D might be TRBD2 (5 bases). This CDR3 region has 15 residues. Germline CDR1 is MNHNS and CDR2 is SASEGT. Deletions cut 1 base from V and 5 bases from J, with 14 bases between. The chain's CDR3 is CASSEDSLPGETQYF. CDR3 DNA: TGTGCCAGCAGTGAAGACAGCCTGCCGGGGGAGACCCAGTACTTC.

V usage is TRBV27 and J usage is TRBJ1-2; possible D gene TRBD1, 5 bases. The CDR3 sequence is 14 residues long. Germline V CDR1 and CDR2: MNHEY, SMNVEV (reference sequence). Trimming removed 6 bases from V and 0 bases from J, with 11 bases in between. CDR3: CASSPDRANYGYTF. The CDR3 region has the DNA TGTGCCAGCAGCCCCGACAGAGCTAACTATGGCTACACCTTC.

The chain couples TRBV4-2 to TRBJ2-1, with 10 bases identical to TRBD2. The CDR3 runs 17 residues. V shed 0 bases and J 2 bases; nucleotides not matched to a gene: 4. Germline V lookup: CDR1 LGHNA, CDR2 YNFKEQ. The CDR3 reads CASSQDLAGVPYNEQFF. The CDR3 DNA is TGTGCCAGCAGCCAAGATCTAGCGGGAGTACCCTACAATGAGCAGTTCTTC.

The chain combines TRBV4-3 with TRBJ1-1; tentatively, D is TRBD1 (6 bases). Germline CDR1 LGHNA, CDR2 YSLEER. The CDR3 is made up of 17 amino acids. V lost 4 bases and J lost 5, with 23 bases in between. CDR3 residues: CASSPQPPTGGLTEAFF. The CDR3 bases are TGCGCCAGCAGCCCTCAACCCCCGACAGGAGGTTTGACTGAAGCTTTCTTT.

The chain links TRBV11-3 to TRBJ1-1, with a tentative D call TRBD1 (5 bases). V gave up 1 base and J gave up 5 bases, with 8 bases separating them. There are 13 residues in the CDR3. Germline V lookup: CDR1 SGHNT, CDR2 YENEEA. CDR3 nucleotides: TGTGCCAGCAGCTTAGGGACAACTACTGAAGCTTTCTTT. It is translated as CASSLGTTTEAFF.

This chain connects TRBV9 to TRBJ2-2; D unclear. V lost 6 bases and J 9 bases, leaving 12 bases between the germline ends. This CDR3 has 12 amino acids. The germline gives CDR1 SGDLS, CDR2 YYNGEE. This CDR3 is CASKAETRELFF. CDR3 nucleotide sequence: TGTGCCAGCAAGGCGGAGACCCGGGAGCTGTTTTTT.

The chain carries TRBV9 and TRBJ1-1; 8 nucleotides agree with TRBD1. Looked up from germline, CDR1 is SGDLS and CDR2 is YYNGEE. Trimming removed 1 base from V and 0 bases from J; junction bases left unmatched: 8. CDR3 length: 17 amino acids. The CDR3, as DNA: TGTGCCAGCAGCGTATCGCTACCGGGACAGGTGAACACTGAAGCTTTCTTT. It encodes CASSVSLPGQVNTEAFF.

The rearrangement joins TRBV5-1 to TRBJ1-3, with D maybe TRBD1 (6 bases). Germline CDR1 and CDR2: SGHRS and YFSETQ. The CDR3 has 15 amino acids. Deletions cut 3 bases from V and 0 bases from J, with 10 bases between. The CDR3 is CASSWTATSGNTIYF. CDR3 coding DNA: TGCGCCAGCAGCTGGACAGCTACCTCTGGAAACACCATATATTTT.

This clone was recorded only once. The V gene is TRBV11-3, the J gene TRBJ1-1; a possible D gene is TRBD1 (5 bases). CDR1 and CDR2 (germline): SGHNT, YENEEA. V gave up 1 base and J gave up 8 bases, with 17 bases separating them. This CDR3 is 15 amino acids long. In DNA form, the CDR3 reads TGTGCCAGCAGCTTAGTCGCAGGGCAGGTGACCGAAGCTTTCTTT. Its translation is CASSLVAGQVTEAFF.

This rearrangement joins TRBV6-5 to TRBJ2-3, with a possible D match to TRBD2 (6 bases). The germline V gene encodes CDR1 MNHEY and CDR2 SVGAGI. Trimming took 6 bases from V and 11 from J, leaving 9 bases between them. There are 10 residues in the CDR3. The CDR3: CASRPGGQYF. The CDR3 DNA sequence: TGTGCCAGCAGGCCCGGGGGGCAGTATTTT.

The CDR3 here is CASSFNGGPTNYGYTF. In DNA, the CDR3 is TGTGCCAGCAGTTTTAACGGAGGACCCACTAACTATGGCTACACCTTC. The chain uses TRBV9 and TRBJ1-2; no reliable D call. V was trimmed by 5 bases and J by 0 bases, leaving 17 bases between them. There are 16 residues in the CDR3. The germline V gene has CDR1 SGDLS and CDR2 YYNGEE.

Sample share makes this clone medium-sized. The gene calls are TRBV5-6 and TRBJ1-6; D gene ambiguous. The germline gives CDR1 SGHDT, CDR2 YYEEEE. The ends were cut back, 3 bases at V and 11 bases at J, with 12 bases in the middle. The CDR3 spans 13 residues. CDR3 residues: CASSSLGGTPLHF. CDR3 DNA: TGTGCCAGCAGCTCCCTCGGAGGGACACCCCTCCACTTT.